This record covers a single T cell receptor beta chain. Time point in this sample: pre-treatment sample, taken before nivolumab and TIL therapy. Pleural nodules or supraclavicular lymph nodes made up most of the excised metastases sampled. This specimen comes from a study of TIL therapy for anti-PD-1-resistant metastatic lung cancer. The libraries were made with immunoSEQ v3. This table comes from immunoSEQ multiplex PCR, and its TCRdb copy is limited to in-frame clones, with some not included. This sample carries under 2,500 clones, around 67% of them seen once, and the ten largest clones take 15% to 20%. V dropped 5 bases and J dropped 0 bases, with 8 bases sitting between them. There are 14 residues in the CDR3. Germline V CDR1 and CDR2: ENHRY, SYGVKD.

The sample consisted of tumor tissue, taken at baseline. The TCR originated in a person aged 30 to 80 with non-small cell lung cancer. Some clones in this sample may be carry-over from other donors' samples. This sequence joins TRBV10-3 and TRBJ2-1; TRBD1 might be the D (5 bases). The CDR3 spells CAISRGGSYNEQFF. The CDR3 DNA is TGTGCCATCAGTAGGGGTGGCTCCTACAATGAGCAGTTCTTC.